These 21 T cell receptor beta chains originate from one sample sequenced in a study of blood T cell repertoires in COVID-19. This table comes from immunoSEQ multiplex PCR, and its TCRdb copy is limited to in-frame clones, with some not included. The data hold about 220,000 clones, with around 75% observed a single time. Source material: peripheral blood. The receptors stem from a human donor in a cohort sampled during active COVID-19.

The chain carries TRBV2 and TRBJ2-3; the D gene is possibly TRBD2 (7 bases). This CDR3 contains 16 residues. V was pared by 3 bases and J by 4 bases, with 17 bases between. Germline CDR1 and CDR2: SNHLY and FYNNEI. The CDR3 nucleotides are TGTGCCAGCAGTGACCAACTAGCGTACAGGGCAGATACGCAGTATTTT. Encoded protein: CASSDQLAYRADTQYF.

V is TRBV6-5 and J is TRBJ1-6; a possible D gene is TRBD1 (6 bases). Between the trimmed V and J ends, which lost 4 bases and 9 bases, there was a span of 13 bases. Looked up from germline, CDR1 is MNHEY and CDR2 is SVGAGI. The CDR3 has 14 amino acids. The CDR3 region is CASSSQGWRSPLHF. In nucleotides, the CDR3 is TGTGCCAGCAGTTCACAGGGTTGGCGTTCACCCCTCCACTTT.

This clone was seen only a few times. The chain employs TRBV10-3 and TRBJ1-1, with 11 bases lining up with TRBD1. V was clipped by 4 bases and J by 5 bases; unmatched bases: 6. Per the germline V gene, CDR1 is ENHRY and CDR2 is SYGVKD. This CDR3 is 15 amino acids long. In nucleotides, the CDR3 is TGTGCCATCAGTGGGACGGGGACAGGGGGTACTGAAGCTTTCTTT. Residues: CAISGTGTGGTEAFF.

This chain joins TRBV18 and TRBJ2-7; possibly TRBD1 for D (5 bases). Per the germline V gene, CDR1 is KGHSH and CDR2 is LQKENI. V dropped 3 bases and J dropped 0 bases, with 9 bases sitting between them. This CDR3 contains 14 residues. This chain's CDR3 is CASSPKTASYEQYF. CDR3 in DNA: TGTGCCAGCTCACCCAAGACAGCCTCCTACGAGCAGTACTTC.

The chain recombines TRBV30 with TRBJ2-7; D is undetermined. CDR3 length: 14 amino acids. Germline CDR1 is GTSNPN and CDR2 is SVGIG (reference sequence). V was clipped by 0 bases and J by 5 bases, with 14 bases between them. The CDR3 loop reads CAWSVSRNMDEQYF. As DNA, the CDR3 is TGTGCCTGGAGTGTCAGCAGGAATATGGACGAGCAGTACTTC.

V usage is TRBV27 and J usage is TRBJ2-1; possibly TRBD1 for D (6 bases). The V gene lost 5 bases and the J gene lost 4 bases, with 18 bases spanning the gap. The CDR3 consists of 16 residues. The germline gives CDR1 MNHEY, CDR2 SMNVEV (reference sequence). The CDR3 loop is CASSADPGTFYNEQFF. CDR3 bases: TGTGCCAGCAGTGCCGATCCAGGGACATTTTACAATGAGCAGTTCTTC.

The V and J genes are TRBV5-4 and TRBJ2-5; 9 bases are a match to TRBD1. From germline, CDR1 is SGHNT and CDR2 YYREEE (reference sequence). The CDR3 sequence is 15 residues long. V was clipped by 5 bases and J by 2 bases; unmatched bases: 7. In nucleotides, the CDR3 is TGTGCCAGCAGATCTGACAGGGGGAGACAAGAGACCCAGTACTTC. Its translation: CASRSDRGRQETQYF.

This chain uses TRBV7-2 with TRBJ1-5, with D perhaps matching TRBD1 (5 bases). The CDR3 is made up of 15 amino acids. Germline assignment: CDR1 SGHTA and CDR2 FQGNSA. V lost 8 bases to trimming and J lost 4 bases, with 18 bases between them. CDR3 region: CASRTGVGWNQPQHF. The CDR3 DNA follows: TGTGCCAGCCGGACGGGGGTAGGATGGAATCAGCCCCAGCATTTT.

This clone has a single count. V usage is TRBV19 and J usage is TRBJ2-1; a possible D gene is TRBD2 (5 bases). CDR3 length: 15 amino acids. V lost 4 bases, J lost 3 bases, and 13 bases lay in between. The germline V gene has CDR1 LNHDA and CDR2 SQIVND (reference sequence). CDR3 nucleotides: TGTGCCAGTAGTACTAGCAGCAATCTCTACAATGAGCAGTTCTTC. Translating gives CASSTSSNLYNEQFF.

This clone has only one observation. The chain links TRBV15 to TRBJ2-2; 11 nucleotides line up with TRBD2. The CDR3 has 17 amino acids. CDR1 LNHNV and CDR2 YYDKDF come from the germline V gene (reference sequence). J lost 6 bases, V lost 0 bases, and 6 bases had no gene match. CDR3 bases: TGTGCCACCAGCAGAGATTATAGCGGGAGGGGACCCGGGGAGCTGTTTTTT. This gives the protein CATSRDYSGRGPGELFF.

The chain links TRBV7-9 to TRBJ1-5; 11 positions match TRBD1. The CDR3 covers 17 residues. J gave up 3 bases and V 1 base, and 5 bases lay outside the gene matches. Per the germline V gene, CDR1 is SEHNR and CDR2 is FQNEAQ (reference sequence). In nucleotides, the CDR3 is TGTGCCAGCAGCTTAGGGACGGGACAGGGGGTCAATCAGCCCCAGCATTTT. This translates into CASSLGTGQGVNQPQHF.

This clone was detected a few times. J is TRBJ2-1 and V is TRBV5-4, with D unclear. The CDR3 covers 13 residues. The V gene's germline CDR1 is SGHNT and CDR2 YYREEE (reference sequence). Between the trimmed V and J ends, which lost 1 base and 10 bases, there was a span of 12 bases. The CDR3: CASSLTVSGEQFF. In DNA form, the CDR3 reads TGTGCCAGCAGCTTGACGGTATCAGGCGAGCAGTTCTTC.

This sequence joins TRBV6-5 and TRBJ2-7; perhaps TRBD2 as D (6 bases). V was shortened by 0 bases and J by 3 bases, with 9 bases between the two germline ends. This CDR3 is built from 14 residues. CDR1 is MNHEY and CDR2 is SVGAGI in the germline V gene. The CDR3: CASSYSGGLYEQYF. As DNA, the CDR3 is TGTGCCAGCAGTTACTCCGGAGGGCTCTACGAGCAGTACTTC.

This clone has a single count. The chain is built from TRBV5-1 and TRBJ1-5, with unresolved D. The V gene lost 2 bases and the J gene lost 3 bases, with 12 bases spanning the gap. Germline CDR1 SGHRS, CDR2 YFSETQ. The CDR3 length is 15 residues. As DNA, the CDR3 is TGCGCCAGCAGCTTTGGAGAAACCCCCAATCAGCCCCAGCATTTT. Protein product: CASSFGETPNQPQHF.

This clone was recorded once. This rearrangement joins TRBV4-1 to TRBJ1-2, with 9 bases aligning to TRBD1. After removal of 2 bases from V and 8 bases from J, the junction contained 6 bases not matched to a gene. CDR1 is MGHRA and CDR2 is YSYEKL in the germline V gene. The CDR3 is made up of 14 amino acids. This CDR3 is CASSQLGQGRGYTF. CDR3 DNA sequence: TGCGCCAGCAGCCAACTCGGACAGGGGCGAGGCTACACCTTC.

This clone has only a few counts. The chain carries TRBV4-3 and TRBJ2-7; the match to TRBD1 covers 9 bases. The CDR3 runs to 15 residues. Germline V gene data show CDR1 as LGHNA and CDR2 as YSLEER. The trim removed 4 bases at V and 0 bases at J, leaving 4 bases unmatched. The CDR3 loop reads CASSRGTGPSYEQYF. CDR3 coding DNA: TGCGCCAGCAGCCGAGGGACAGGGCCCTCCTACGAGCAGTACTTC.

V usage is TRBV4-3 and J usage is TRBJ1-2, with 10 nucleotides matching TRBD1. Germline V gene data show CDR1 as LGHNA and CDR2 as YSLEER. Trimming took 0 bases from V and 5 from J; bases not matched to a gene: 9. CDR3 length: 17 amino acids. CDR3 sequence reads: CASSQDLGDRGFYGYTF. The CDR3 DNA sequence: TGCGCCAGCAGCCAAGATCTTGGGGACAGGGGCTTTTATGGCTACACCTTC.

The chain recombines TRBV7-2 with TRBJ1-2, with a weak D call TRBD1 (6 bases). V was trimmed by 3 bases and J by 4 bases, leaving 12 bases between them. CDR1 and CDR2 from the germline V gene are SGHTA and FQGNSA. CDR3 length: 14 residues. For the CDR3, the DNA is TGTGCCAGCAGCTTTGGCACAGGGATCTATGGCTACACCTTC. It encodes CASSFGTGIYGYTF.

The CDR3 is CASSQGVQGGGLYEQYF. CDR3 nucleotide sequence: TGTGCCAGCAGCCAAGGGGTTCAGGGAGGGGGGCTCTACGAGCAGTACTTC. V usage is TRBV3-1 (or the pseudogene TRBV3-2) and J usage is TRBJ2-7, with D possibly TRBD2 on 7 matching bases. The germline CDR1 and CDR2 sequences are LGHDT and YNNKEL (reference sequence). Trimming stripped 1 base from V and 3 bases from J, with 19 bases between. The CDR3 runs to 17 residues.

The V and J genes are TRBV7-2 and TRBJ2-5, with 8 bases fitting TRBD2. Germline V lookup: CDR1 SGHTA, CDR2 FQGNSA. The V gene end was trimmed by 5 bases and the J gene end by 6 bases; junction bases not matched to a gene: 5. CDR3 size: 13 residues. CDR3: CASSLGLGKTQYF. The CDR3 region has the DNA TGTGCCAGCAGCCTGGGACTAGGGAAGACCCAGTACTTC.

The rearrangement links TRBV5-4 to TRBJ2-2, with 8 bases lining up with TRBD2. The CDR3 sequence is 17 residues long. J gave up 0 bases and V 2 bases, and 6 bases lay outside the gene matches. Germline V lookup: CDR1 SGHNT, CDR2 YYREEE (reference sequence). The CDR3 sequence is CASSFGLAGTNTGELFF. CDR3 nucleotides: TGTGCCAGCAGCTTCGGGCTAGCGGGCACGAACACCGGGGAGCTGTTTTTT. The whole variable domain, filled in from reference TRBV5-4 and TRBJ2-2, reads ETGVTQSPTHLIKTRGQQVTLRCSSQSGHNTVSWYQQALGQGPQFIFQYYREEENGRGNFPPRFSGLQFPNYSSELNVNALELDDSALYLCASSFGLAGTNTGELFFGEGSRLTVL.